A single sample gave rise to the 7 T cell receptor beta chains below, sequenced in a study of blood T cell repertoires in COVID-19. The data were produced by immunoSEQ multiplex PCR, yet TCRdb's version contains in-frame clones alone and is incomplete. The sample holds about 200,000 clones, under 90% seen once. Sequenced input: peripheral blood. The receptors originated from a man aged 55 to 70 with acute or convalescent COVID-19.

The rearrangement joins TRBV10-3 to TRBJ2-1; the D is unclear. Germline CDR1 is ENHRY and CDR2 is SYGVKD. Trimming removed 3 bases at V and 6 bases at J, with 6 bases between. The CDR3 covers 12 residues. The DNA of the CDR3 is TGTGCCATCAGTGACCGGGTCAATGAGCAGTTCTTC. Translating it yields CAISDRVNEQFF.

The V gene is TRBV5-1, the J gene TRBJ2-1, with 11 bases aligning to TRBD2. V shed 4 bases and J 5 bases; nucleotides not matched to a gene: 8. Germline V gene sequence: CDR1 SGHRS, CDR2 YFSETQ. This CDR3 has 16 amino acids. The CDR3 bases are TGCGCCAGCAGCGAAGCCGTGACTAGCGGGAACAATGAGCAGTTCTTC. Its translation: CASSEAVTSGNNEQFF.

Only one count was recorded for this clone. The J gene is TRBJ1-1, the V gene TRBV19; a weak D match, TRBD1 (6 bases). Germline CDR1 is LNHDA and CDR2 is SQIVND (reference sequence). This CDR3 contains 14 residues. Trimming stripped 6 bases from V and 0 bases from J, with 11 bases between. The CDR3 bases are TGTGCCAGTAGCCTCCGACAGGTGAACACTGAAGCTTTCTTT. Translated: CASSLRQVNTEAFF.

The rearrangement links TRBV5-1 to TRBJ1-3; no definite D call. This CDR3 is built from 13 residues. Trimming removed 0 bases from V and 2 bases from J, with 3 bases in between. Germline assignment: CDR1 SGHRS and CDR2 YFSETQ. CDR3 nucleotides: TGCGCCAGCAGCTTGGATACTGGAAACACCATATATTTT. This translates into CASSLDTGNTIYF.

The chain combines TRBV19 with TRBJ1-2; TRBD1 aligns across 7 bases. J lost 4 bases, V lost 6 bases, and 17 bases had no gene match. This CDR3 is 17 amino acids long. Germline CDR1 LNHDA, CDR2 SQIVND (reference sequence). The CDR3 sequence is CASRDGRKTGRTYGYTF. CDR3 DNA sequence: TGTGCCAGTAGGGATGGGAGGAAGACAGGGCGTACCTATGGCTACACCTTC.

This rearrangement joins TRBV2 to TRBJ2-1, with a tentative D call TRBD1 (5 bases). With 7 bases removed from V and 0 bases from J, the gap between germline ends came to 7 bases. There are 13 residues in the CDR3. From germline, CDR1 is SNHLY and CDR2 FYNNEI. This chain's CDR3 is CASKGDSYNEQFF. The CDR3 DNA follows: TGTGCCAGCAAAGGGGACTCCTACAATGAGCAGTTCTTC.

The J gene is TRBJ2-7, the V gene TRBV11-1, with 9 bases identical to TRBD1. V lost 5 bases to trimming and J lost 7 bases; unmatched junction nucleotides: 12. Per the germline V gene, CDR1 is SGHAT and CDR2 is FQDESV (reference sequence). The CDR3 totals 15 residues. CDR3 sequence: CASSPRLGQGNEQYF. The CDR3 bases are TGTGCCAGCAGCCCCCGGTTGGGACAGGGAAATGAGCAGTACTTC.